The clone carrying this T cell receptor beta chain was counted only a few times. TCRdb re-called the RT-PCR reads through MiXCR, storing one row per CDR3 protein. Among about 700,000 distinct CDR3 sequences listed, 15% to 18% were seen once. Germline loops: CDR1 DFQATT, CDR2 SNEGSKA (reference sequence). The CDR3 contains 15 residues. The trim removed 6 bases at V and 7 bases at J, leaving 12 bases unmatched. These data come from a study of response to subunit inactivated influenza vaccine. V is TRBV20-1 and J is TRBJ2-1; 10 bases fit TRBD2. Specimen: PBMCs from blood, collected less than 13 days after vaccination. This receptor was identified in a man aged 45-65 years who received an inactivated influenza vaccine. The CDR3 region is CSAANLAGVRNEQFF. CDR3 coding DNA: TGCAGTGCCGCCAATCTAGCGGGAGTTCGGAATGAGCAGTTCTTC.